These 8 T cell receptor beta chains came from one sample sequenced in a study of neurological immune-mediated disorders. A single record per CDR3 protein comes from TCRdb applying MiXCR to the 5' RACE reads. The sample shows approximately 86,000 distinct CDR3 sequences, just over 2.5% of them seen only once. The sample was PBMCs. The source of these receptors is a woman aged 25 to 39 with multiple sclerosis.

This clonotype was seen repeatedly, ten times or more. The V and J genes are TRBV4-1 and TRBJ1-6; D not certain. The length of the CDR3 is 13 residues. V was clipped by 0 bases and J by 10 bases, with 7 bases between them. Germline CDR1 and CDR2: MGHRA and YSYEKL. CDR3 nucleotides: TGCGCCAGCAGCCAAGATGAGCGATCACCCCTCCACTTT. It encodes CASSQDERSPLHF.

This clonotype was counted ten times or more. This chain links TRBV20-1 with TRBJ2-1; possible D gene TRBD1, 5 bases. V was clipped by 1 base and J by 9 bases, with 13 bases between them. This CDR3 contains 13 residues. Germline CDR1 and CDR2: DFQATT and SNEGSKA (reference sequence). The CDR3 reads CSARGGVTGEQFF. For the CDR3, the DNA is TGCAGTGCTAGAGGGGGCGTAACGGGTGAGCAGTTCTTC.

There are many counts of this clonotype. The chain has TRBV6-6 and TRBJ1-5, with 7 bases matching TRBD1. Unmatched junction bases numbered 7, after V lost 7 bases and J lost 7 bases. This CDR3 is built from 13 residues. Germline V gene lookup returns CDR1 MNHNY and CDR2 SVGAGI (reference sequence). The CDR3: CASNDRAHQPQHF. The CDR3 DNA reads as TGTGCCAGCAACGACAGGGCTCACCAGCCCCAGCATTTT.

This clonotype has a count of ten or more. The chain joins TRBV20-1 to TRBJ2-1; tentative D call: TRBD2 (6 bases). With 1 base removed from V and 5 bases from J, the gap between germline ends came to 12 bases. This CDR3 has 14 residues. Germline V gives CDR1 DFQATT, CDR2 SNEGSKA (reference sequence). The CDR3 here is CSARGSSGNNEQFF. CDR3 DNA sequence: TGCAGTGCTAGAGGTAGTAGCGGAAACAATGAGCAGTTCTTC.

This clonotype was counted at least ten times. The chain employs TRBV7-2 and TRBJ1-1; the D gene is possibly TRBD1 (5 bases). This CDR3 is built from 16 residues. Looked up from germline, CDR1 is SGHTA and CDR2 is FQGNSA. V lost 6 bases to trimming and J lost 3 bases, with 20 bases between them. CDR3 region: CASRRDIAPGDTEAFF. CDR3 in DNA: TGTGCCAGCAGAAGAGACATCGCCCCGGGGGACACTGAAGCTTTCTTT.

This clonotype was detected ten times or more. The chain links TRBV7-2 to TRBJ1-1; D may be TRBD1 (6 bases). Germline V CDR1 and CDR2: SGHTA, FQGNSA. Trimming left V 0 bases short and J 4 bases short, with 12 bases between. CDR3 length equals 15 residues. The CDR3 reads CASSLAGGGGTEAFF. The CDR3 DNA follows: TGTGCCAGCAGCTTAGCAGGGGGTGGCGGCACTGAAGCTTTCTTT.

This clonotype has at least ten counts. The V gene is TRBV5-1, the J gene TRBJ1-3; unclear D gene. The ends were cut back, 0 bases at V and 0 bases at J, with 4 bases in the middle. The germline V gene has CDR1 SGHRS and CDR2 YFSETQ. The CDR3 sequence is 14 residues long. For the CDR3, the DNA is TGCGCCAGCAGCTTGGTCGCCTCTGGAAACACCATATATTTT. Its protein product is CASSLVASGNTIYF.

This clonotype was counted at least ten times. One junction end does not reproduce the germline sequence, and a read error may be involved. The CDR3 DNA sequence: TGTGCCAGCAGGACCCCTCTATCTAGCGTGTTTGTGGTCTTC. Translated: CASRTPLSSVFVVF. The chain has TRBV6-6 and TRBJ2-1; TRBD2 is a possible D gene (6 bases). CDR1 is MNHNY and CDR2 is SVGAGI in the germline V gene (reference sequence). This CDR3 contains 14 residues.